The 8 T cell receptor beta chains below were found in one sample sequenced in a study of T cells in Graves' hyperthyroidism and ophthalmopathy (dated by TCRdb to between 2019 and 2020). The receptor library was made with multiplex PCR. TCRdb names Illumina HiSeq 2000 as the instrument used. The TCR beta CDR3 regions were amplified from RNA transcripts. A first-round RT-PCR of the TCR CDR3 used the HTBI primer set with the Qiagen OneStep RT-PCR kit. TCRdb applied fastp at Q25 and MiXCR to the public reads, then kept only in-frame beta chains. One record per CDR3 amino acid sequence lists the most common genes and DNA. The sample table records hundreds of thousands of distinct CDR3 sequences; roughly 14% of these occur just once. Less than 6% of the sample is in the top ten clones. The sample was blood. Source of these receptors: a woman aged 25 to 39 with Graves' hyperthyroidism that later progressed to Graves' ophthalmopathy.

This clonotype has a count of ten or more. The rearrangement joins TRBV6-1 to TRBJ1-2; TRBD1 aligns across 7 bases. Losses at the gene ends were 3 bases for V and 1 base for J; bases not matched to a gene: 2. Germline CDR1 reads MNHNS; CDR2 reads SASEGT. The CDR3 contains 14 residues. CDR3 protein: CASSEDRFNYGYTF. The CDR3 nucleotides are TGTGCCAGCAGTGAGGACAGGTTTAACTATGGCTACACCTTC.

This clonotype appeared many times. This chain joins TRBV20-1 and TRBJ1-1; D uncertain. V shed 5 bases and J shed 4 bases, with 14 bases lying between them. In germline, CDR1 is DFQATT, CDR2 SNEGSKA (reference sequence). The CDR3 totals 13 residues. The CDR3 DNA reads TGCAGTGCTGTGTTCGTGGCGGGCACTGAAGCTTTCTTT. It translates to CSAVFVAGTEAFF.

This clonotype was detected only once. This sequence joins TRBV19 and TRBJ2-2; maybe TRBD2 (5 bases). CDR1 and CDR2 (germline): LNHDA, SQIVND (reference sequence). The germline V and J ends were trimmed by 3 bases and 1 base, with 15 bases remaining between them. CDR3 length: 17 amino acids. CDR3 DNA sequence: TGTGCCAGTAGTATTGTAGAGGGCAGTTGGAACACCGGGGAGCTGTTTTTT. This encodes CASSIVEGSWNTGELFF.

This clonotype has ten or more counts. The chain employs TRBV7-2 and TRBJ1-1; a weak D match, TRBD1 (6 bases). The CDR3 runs to 14 residues. Per germline, CDR1 SGHTA and CDR2 FQGNSA. The V end was cut by 4 bases, the J end by 1 base, with 10 bases between. The CDR3 sequence: CASSSDRWNTEAFF. CDR3 in DNA: TGTGCCAGCAGCTCGGACAGATGGAACACTGAAGCTTTCTTT.

At least ten counts were recorded for this clonotype. The V and J genes are TRBV6-2 or TRBV6-3 and TRBJ1-2; D ambiguous. With 2 bases removed from V and 4 bases from J, the gap between germline ends came to 11 bases. Germline lookup yields CDR1 MNHEY and CDR2 SVGEGT. The CDR3 totals 14 residues. CDR3 in amino acids: CASSYAGIPYGYTF. CDR3 DNA: TGTGCCAGCAGTTACGCAGGTATTCCCTATGGCTACACCTTC.

In this sample, this clonotype turned up many times. The rearrangement joins TRBV2 to TRBJ1-4; D unresolved. The CDR3 covers 15 residues. Germline V gene data show CDR1 as SNHLY and CDR2 as FYNNEI. V was pared by 4 bases and J by 0 bases, with 9 bases between. CDR3 amino acids: CASSADGATNEKLFF. The DNA for the CDR3 is TGTGCCAGCAGTGCAGACGGTGCAACTAATGAAAAACTGTTTTTT. The variable domain in full, completed from reference TRBV2 and TRBJ1-4, reads EPEVTQTPSHQVTQMGQEVILRCVPISNHLYFYWYRQILGQKVEFLVSFYNNEISEKSEIFDDQFSVERPDGSNFTLKIRSTKLEDSAMYFCASSADGATNEKLFFGSGTQLSVL.

This clonotype has ten or more counts. The chain carries TRBV6-2 or TRBV6-3 and TRBJ1-1; D might be TRBD1 (5 bases). Germline lookup yields CDR1 MNHEY and CDR2 SVGEGT. This CDR3 is 17 amino acids long. The germline V and J ends were trimmed by 5 bases and 5 bases, with 24 bases remaining between them. The CDR3 sequence: CASSTHPGASGGTEAFF. CDR3 coding DNA: TGTGCCAGCAGTACCCACCCCGGGGCGTCCGGTGGGACTGAAGCTTTCTTT.

A remark on this clonotype: No conserved phenylalanine or tryptophan is present at the end of the CDR3, so a read error is the likely explanation. The J gene is TRBJ2-3, the V gene TRBV10-3; D is perhaps TRBD1 or TRBD2 (5 bases each). Trimming left V 5 bases short and J 4 bases short, with 13 bases between. The CDR3 has 14 residues. Germline lookup yields CDR1 ENHRY and CDR2 SYGVKD. In DNA form, the CDR3 reads TGTGCCATCAGTAGGGACCCCGAGGCAGATACGCAGTATCTT. Residues: CAISRDPEADTQYL.